Below, one T cell receptor beta chain is given with its context. Antigen specificity is unknown. One junction end does not reproduce the germline sequence, and a read error may be involved. Germline CDR1 and CDR2: SGDLS and YYNGEE. The CDR3 loop spans 13 amino acids. 5'RACE, which relied on constant-segment primers, yielded TCR alpha and TCR beta cDNA libraries carrying sample barcodes and UMIs. TCRdb redid the calling of the 5' RACE reads with MiXCR, one entry per CDR3 protein. The repertoire has hundreds of thousands of distinct CDR3 sequences, around 27% of them found once; the top ten carry less than 15%. The record originates from a study of T-cell memory formation after mild COVID-19. The study's findings and limits: Shrinking CD4+ clones resided mostly in CM and EM, and CD8+ ones in EMRA. Some clones that responded turned up in pre-infection memory, which suggests that cross-reactive memory joined in. Nothing confirmed that second-wave clones peaking on day 37 were specific for SARS-CoV-2.

What was sequenced was PBMCs or a T cell subset sorted from them (not recorded which). The chain is built from TRBV9 and TRBJ2-1, with D possibly being TRBD2 (5 bases). This receptor was identified in an adult woman who had mild COVID-19 (a few samples of this study predate the infection). Cell type and time point are not known. The CDR3 sequence: CASSVREYNEQFF. The CDR3 DNA sequence: TGTGCCAGCAGCGTTAGGGAGTACAACGAGCAGTTCTTC.